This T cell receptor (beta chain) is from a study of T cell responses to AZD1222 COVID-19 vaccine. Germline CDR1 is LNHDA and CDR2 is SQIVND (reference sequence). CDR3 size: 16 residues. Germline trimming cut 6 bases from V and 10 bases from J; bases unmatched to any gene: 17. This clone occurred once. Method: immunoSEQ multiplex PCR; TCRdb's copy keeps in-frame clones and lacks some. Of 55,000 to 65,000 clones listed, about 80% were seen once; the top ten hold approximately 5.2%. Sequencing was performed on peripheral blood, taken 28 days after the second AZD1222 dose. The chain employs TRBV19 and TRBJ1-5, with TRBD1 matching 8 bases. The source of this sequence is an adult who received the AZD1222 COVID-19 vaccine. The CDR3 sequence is CASSLGGGTGLVPQHF. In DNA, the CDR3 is TGTGCCAGTAGCCTGGGGGGCGGGACAGGTTTGGTCCCCCAGCATTTT. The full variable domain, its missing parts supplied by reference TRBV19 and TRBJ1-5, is DGGITQSPKYLFRKEGQNVTLSCEQNLNHDAMYWYRQDPGQGLRLIYYSQIVNDFQKGDIAEGYSVSREKKESFPLTVTSAQKNPTAFYLCASSLGGGTGLVPQHFGDGTRLSIL.